A selection of T cell receptor beta chains follows, all from one sample in a study of CD4 T cells in relation to SARS-CoV-2 and coronaviruses. The assay was immunoSEQ multiplex PCR, and TCRdb's table has in-frame clones only and misses some. Here the sample spans about 29,000 clones, 60% to 80% being singletons. No antigen has been identified for these receptors. Source material: CD4+ T cells from PBMCs, cultured in vitro. The source of these receptors is a human donor in good health. CDR3s include the opening cysteine and the closing phenylalanine or tryptophan. The D gene is left open where the match is weak. Not every row has a clone size; where given, it reads once, few, many or a size class.

V	J	size	D	CDR3	DNA
TRBV7-9	TRBJ1-1	few	-	CASSLPSMTEAFF	TGTGCCAGCAGCTTACCCAGTATGACTGAAGCTTTCTTT
TRBV27	TRBJ2-7	-	-	CASSPLARPYEQYF	TGTGCCAGCAGCCCTTTGGCCAGGCCCTACGAGCAGTACTTC
TRBV7-8	TRBJ2-5	few	-	CASSSDGDQETQYF	TGTGCCAGCAGCTCGGACGGGGACCAAGAGACCCAGTACTTC
TRBV6-1	TRBJ1-5	-	-	CASSETGFQPQHF	TGTGCCAGCAGTGAGACAGGATTTCAGCCCCAGCATTTT
TRBV5-1	TRBJ2-2	-	TRBD1	CASSLELGTGATGELFF	TGCGCCAGCAGCTTGGAACTGGGGACAGGTGCTACCGGGGAGCTGTTTTTT
TRBV2	TRBJ2-3	few	TRBD1	CASSGTGGNTDTQYF	TGTGCCAGCTCAGGGACAGGGGGAAACACAGATACGCAGTATTTT
TRBV4-1	TRBJ2-1	-	-	CASSQDQERRYNEQFF	TGCGCCAGCAGCCAAGATCAGGAAAGAAGATACAATGAGCAGTTCTTC
TRBV5-4	TRBJ2-5	-	TRBD1	CASSWDRGGETQYF	TGTGCCAGCAGCTGGGACAGGGGGGGAGAGACCCAGTACTTC
TRBV11-3	TRBJ1-1	-	-	CASSFTGSTEAFF	TGTGCCAGCAGTTTTACAGGGAGCACTGAAGCTTTCTTT
TRBV6-5	TRBJ2-6	once	-	CASRPQVSGANVLTF	TGTGCCAGCAGGCCTCAAGTCTCTGGGGCCAACGTCCTGACTTTC
TRBV6-5	TRBJ1-2	-	TRBD1	CASSYSIGTGDGYTF	TGTGCCAGCAGTTACTCGATTGGGACAGGGGACGGCTACACCTTC
TRBV9	TRBJ2-5	-	-	CASSLSGGLETQYF	TGTGCCAGCAGCCTCAGCGGAGGGCTTGAGACCCAGTACTTC
TRBV10-3	TRBJ2-5	-	-	CAISVGGAQETQYF	TGTGCCATCAGTGTCGGAGGTGCCCAAGAGACCCAGTACTTC
TRBV5-1	TRBJ2-2	-	TRBD1	CASSLEYRGPTGELFF	TGCGCCAGCAGCTTGGAATACAGGGGCCCCACCGGGGAGCTGTTTTTT
TRBV5-1	TRBJ2-7	-	TRBD1	CASSLATGVYYEQYF	TGCGCCAGCAGCTTGGCTACAGGGGTCTACTACGAGCAGTACTTC
TRBV19	TRBJ1-5	-	-	CASSIDSAGGNQPQHF	TGTGCCAGTAGTATCGACAGCGCAGGGGGCAATCAGCCCCAGCATTTT
TRBV14	TRBJ2-3	-	-	CASSQAYRTDTQYF	TGTGCCAGCAGCCAAGCGTACAGGACAGATACGCAGTATTTT
TRBV5-1	TRBJ1-4	-	-	CASSLVTNEKLFF	TGCGCCAGCAGCTTAGTGACTAATGAAAAACTGTTTTTT
TRBV5-1	TRBJ1-2	few	-	CASSLEHSTGYGYTF	TGCGCCAGCAGCTTGGAACATTCCACAGGGTATGGCTACACCTTC
TRBV11-2	TRBJ2-5	-	-	CASSLRTAGAPETQYF	TGTGCCAGCAGCTTGAGAACCGCAGGGGCCCCAGAGACCCAGTACTTC
TRBV30	TRBJ1-1	few	-	CAWSRNWGSWAFF	TGTGCCTGGAGTCGGAACTGGGGTAGTTGGGCTTTCTTT
TRBV6-6	TRBJ1-6	-	-	CASSRMDSTYNSPLHF	TGTGCCAGCAGTCGAATGGACAGTACCTATAATTCACCCCTCCACTTT
TRBV3-1/TRBV3-2	TRBJ1-4	-	-	CASSPNQEGEKLFF	TGTGCCAGCAGTCCCAATCAGGAAGGTGAAAAACTGTTTTTT
TRBV19	TRBJ1-1	-	-	CASRNGGDYGTEAFF	TGTGCCAGTAGGAATGGCGGGGATTACGGAACTGAAGCTTTCTTT
TRBV29-1	TRBJ2-1	-	TRBD2	CSVGGGTSAYNEQFF	TGCAGCGTCGGGGGAGGGACTAGCGCCTACAATGAGCAGTTCTTC
TRBV7-7	TRBJ2-7	-	-	CASSLANSAEQYF	TGTGCCAGCAGCTTAGCAAACTCTGCGGAGCAGTACTTC
TRBV7-9	TRBJ2-3	-	-	CASSPPRRRGRTDTQYF	TGTGCCAGCAGCCCCCCAAGGAGGAGGGGGCGAACAGATACGCAGTATTTT
TRBV9	TRBJ1-1	-	-	CASSVVLGRGDTEAFF	TGTGCCAGCAGCGTAGTTCTGGGGCGGGGGGACACTGAAGCTTTCTTT
TRBV4-3	TRBJ2-5	once	-	CASSHSGGREETQYF	TGCGCCAGCAGCCACTCAGGGGGGAGGGAGGAGACCCAGTACTTC
TRBV6-4	TRBJ2-5	-	-	CASSATGGQRETQYF	TGTGCCAGCAGTGCAACGGGGGGCCAACGGGAGACCCAGTACTTC
TRBV7-9	TRBJ2-7	-	-	CASSLESYFGEQYF	TGTGCCAGCAGCTTAGAGTCGTACTTTGGCGAGCAGTACTTC
TRBV4-3	TRBJ1-4	few	TRBD1	CASSQVRDRGSEKLFF	TGCGCCAGCAGCCAAGTTCGGGACAGGGGGAGTGAAAAACTGTTTTTT
TRBV28	TRBJ2-1	-	TRBD1	CASSSPADGQGNEQFF	TGTGCCAGCAGTTCCCCCGCCGATGGACAGGGGAATGAGCAGTTCTTC
TRBV2	TRBJ2-2	-	TRBD1	CASSQGQGDTGELFF	TGTGCCAGCAGTCAGGGACAGGGGGACACCGGGGAGCTGTTTTTT
TRBV5-1	TRBJ2-7	-	TRBD2	CASRPGLAQTSYEQYF	TGCGCCAGCAGGCCGGGACTAGCGCAAACCTCCTACGAGCAGTACTTC
TRBV28	TRBJ1-5	few	-	CASQQANQPQHF	TGTGCCAGCCAACAGGCTAATCAGCCCCAGCATTTT
TRBV2	TRBJ1-1	-	-	CASSGDLNTEAFF	TGTGCCAGCAGTGGGGACTTGAACACTGAAGCTTTCTTT
TRBV5-1	TRBJ2-1	-	-	CASSPDSTSSYNEQFF	TGCGCCAGCAGCCCCGATAGTACGAGCTCCTACAATGAGCAGTTCTTC
TRBV19	TRBJ2-5	once	-	CASSIDIQETQYF	TGTGCCAGTAGTATTGACATTCAAGAGACCCAGTACTTC
TRBV28	TRBJ2-7	-	-	CASSLKPYEQYF	TGTGCCAGCAGTTTGAAGCCATACGAGCAGTACTTC
TRBV6-5	TRBJ1-2	-	TRBD1	CASSETGGYGYTF	TGTGCCAGCAGCGAGACAGGGGGCTATGGCTACACCTTC
TRBV6-5	TRBJ2-2	few	-	CASSVGSNTGELFF	TGTGCCAGCAGCGTGGGATCGAACACCGGGGAGCTGTTTTTT
TRBV2	TRBJ1-2	-	TRBD1	CASRRDREYGYTF	TGTGCCAGCAGACGGGACAGGGAATATGGCTACACCTTC
TRBV18	TRBJ1-1	-	-	CASSPGAGIMNTEAFF	TGTGCCAGCTCACCGGGTGCCGGGATAATGAACACTGAAGCTTTCTTT
TRBV7-2	TRBJ2-5	-	-	CASSFGFSETQYF	TGTGCCAGCAGCTTTGGGTTTTCAGAGACCCAGTACTTC
TRBV3-1/TRBV3-2	TRBJ2-3	-	-	CASSQVGGAAQYF	TGTGCCAGCAGCCAAGTCGGGGGCGCGGCGCAGTATTTT
TRBV6-5	TRBJ1-4	-	-	CASRQDIDDEKLFF	TGTGCCAGCAGGCAAGACATCGACGATGAAAAACTGTTTTTT
TRBV6-5	TRBJ2-4	-	-	CASSPGHYNNIQYF	TGTGCCAGCAGTCCGGGACACTACAACAACATTCAGTACTTC
TRBV7-2	TRBJ1-6	few	-	CASSLGSPLHF	TGTGCCAGCAGCTTAGGTTCACCCCTCCACTTT
TRBV6-2/TRBV6-3	TRBJ1-5	-	TRBD1	CASSGGTGDFPSNQPQHF	TGTGCCAGCAGTGGGGGGACAGGGGACTTTCCTAGCAATCAGCCCCAGCATTTT
TRBV2	TRBJ2-7	few	-	CASSGGGSYEQYF	TGTGCCAGCAGTGGTGGGGGATCCTACGAGCAGTACTTC
TRBV4-3	TRBJ2-6	few	TRBD1	CASSPTGAGANVLTF	TGCGCCAGCAGCCCTACAGGGGCTGGGGCCAACGTCCTGACTTTC